Here is one T cell receptor (beta chain) with its context. These data belong to a study of shared clonotypes between healthy human individuals. Trimming pared 6 bases from V and 0 bases from J, leaving 12 bases between. Germline CDR1 MNHEY, CDR2 SVGAGI. The CDR3 loop spans 15 amino acids. Method: immunoSEQ multiplex PCR; TCRdb's copy keeps in-frame clones and lacks some. Of 2.5 million or so clones in the sample, around 90% were seen once. Sequenced input: naive CD4+ T cells sorted from blood. The subset was: CD45RA+ positively selected. The rearrangement links TRBV6-5 to TRBJ1-3, with a tentative D call TRBD1 (6 bases). The source is a man between 18 and 29 years old in good health. CDR3 DNA: TGTGCCAGCAGGGCGGACAGAAGCTCTGGAAACACCATATATTTT. Protein sequence: CASRADRSSGNTIYF.